The 2 T cell receptor beta chains presented below share a single source sample, sequenced in a study of Ad26.COV2.S vaccination and SARS-CoV-2 variants. Documented treatment: roughly 20 received Ad26.COV2.S at low or high dose, single or two shots; five or six received placebo; per-sample allocation not given. Following the first vaccine or placebo injection, samples were taken on day 63. The table came from immunoSEQ multiplex PCR; TCRdb's copy has only in-frame clones and leaves some out. The top ten clones hold about 10% of a sample with about 350,000 clones, about 88% of them seen once. The material was peripheral blood, obtained in a trial of Ad26.COV2.S vaccine versus placebo. Receptor source: a person aged 18-65 years who received the Ad26.COV2.S COVID-19 vaccine or a placebo.

The DNA for the CDR3 is TGTGCCAGCAGCGGGGGAGGCTACGAGCAGTACTTC. It encodes CASSGGGYEQYF. The chain joins TRBV7-2 to TRBJ2-7, with TRBD2 as a possible D gene (6 bases). CDR1 SGHTA and CDR2 FQGNSA come from the germline V gene. V was pared by 5 bases and J by 3 bases, with 8 bases between. The CDR3 runs to 12 residues.

This clone occurred a few times. The gene calls are TRBV4-2 and TRBJ1-1; D unclear. The CDR3 has 15 residues. Germline loops: CDR1 LGHNA, CDR2 YNFKEQ. V was trimmed by 8 bases and J by 0 bases, leaving 16 bases between them. The CDR3 here is CASSKDLNMNTEAFF. As DNA, the CDR3 is TGTGCCAGCTCGAAGGATTTGAACATGAACACTGAAGCTTTCTTT.